This T cell receptor beta chain was captured by sequencing in a study of T-cell reconstitution after alpha-beta-depleted transplantation in children. Trimming cost V 4 bases and J 6 bases; bases outside gene matches: 16. The CDR3 totals 18 residues. Germline assignment: CDR1 LGHDT and CDR2 YNNKEL (reference sequence). Preparation of the TCRbeta library used unique molecular identifiers. TCRdb processed the PCR reads anew with MiXCR; each CDR3 protein has one entry. This sample has about half a million distinct CDR3 sequences, with about an eighth found just once. This clonotype was counted at least ten times.

The gene calls are TRBV3-1 and TRBJ2-7, with 12 bases matching TRBD2. The source was PBMCs from the stem cell graft donor, collected from the stem cell graft. The source is a human donor who donated a stem cell graft to a child with combined immunodeficiency. The CDR3 DNA sequence: TGTGCCAGCAGCCGCCGACTAGCGGGGGTGAGGGGGTCGATCGAGCAGTACTTC. Its translation: CASSRRLAGVRGSIEQYF.